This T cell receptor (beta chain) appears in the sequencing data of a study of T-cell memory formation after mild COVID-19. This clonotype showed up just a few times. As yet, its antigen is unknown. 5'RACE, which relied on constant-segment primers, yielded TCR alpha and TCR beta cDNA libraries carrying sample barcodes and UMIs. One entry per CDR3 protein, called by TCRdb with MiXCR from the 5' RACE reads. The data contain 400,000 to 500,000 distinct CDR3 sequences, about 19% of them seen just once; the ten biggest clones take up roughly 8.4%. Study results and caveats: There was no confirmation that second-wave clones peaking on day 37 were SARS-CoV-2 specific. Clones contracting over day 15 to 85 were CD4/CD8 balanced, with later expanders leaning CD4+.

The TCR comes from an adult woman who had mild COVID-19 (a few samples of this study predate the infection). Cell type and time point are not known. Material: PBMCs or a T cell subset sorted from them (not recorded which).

CDR3 protein: CASSYLGTRGAFF. DNA of the CDR3: TGTGCCAGCAGTTACTTAGGGACTCGGGGAGCTTTCTTT. This chain connects TRBV6-2 or TRBV6-3 to TRBJ1-1, with D tentatively TRBD1 (5 bases). The ends were cut back, 1 base at V and 10 bases at J, with 13 bases in the middle. This CDR3 is 13 amino acids long. CDR1 is MNHEY and CDR2 is SVGEGT in the germline V gene.